This T cell receptor beta chain emerged from a study of blood T cells in healthy people across ages. CDR1 SEHNR and CDR2 FQNEAQ come from the germline V gene (reference sequence). Trimming removed 1 base from V and 0 bases from J, with 10 bases in between. CDR3 length: 17 residues. Sample-barcoded 5' priming and a J-beta primer mix drove a second PCR of roughly 7 to 11 cycles. TCRdb called the 5' RACE reads again in MiXCR, with one record for every CDR3 protein. The data contain around 1,100,000 distinct CDR3 sequences, under 40% of them singletons. The rearrangement links TRBV7-9 to TRBJ2-6; TRBD1 might be the D (6 bases). The sequenced sample consisted of blood. The source is a man aged 18 to 29 in good health. CDR3 DNA: TGTGCCAGCAGCTTAGGGACAGCAACCTCTGGGGCCAACGTCCTGACTTTC. Amino acids: CASSLGTATSGANVLTF.